One and the same sample provided the 28 T cell receptor beta chains below, sequenced in a study of cytotoxic CD8 clonotypes in ibrutinib-treated CLL. Measured with immunoSEQ multiplex PCR; TCRdb has only the in-frame clones, and not every one. Among a few hundred thousand clones, approximately 80% were seen once, and the ten largest hold about 6.3%. Sequenced here: PBMCs, sampled before ibrutinib treatment. The receptors come from a human donor with chronic lymphocytic leukemia.

This rearrangement joins TRBV30 to TRBJ2-5, with 13 bases fitting TRBD2. The CDR3 covers 17 residues. Per germline, CDR1 GTSNPN and CDR2 SVGIG (reference sequence). The ends lost 3 bases at V and 4 bases at J; junction bases unmatched: 11. This CDR3 is CAWRIPGLAGPRETQYF. The DNA of the CDR3 is TGTGCCTGGAGAATACCGGGACTAGCGGGACCTAGAGAGACCCAGTACTTC.

CDR3 region: CASSQGRQNTEAFF. In nucleotides, the CDR3 is TGTGCCAGCAGCCAGGGGCGGCAGAACACTGAAGCTTTCTTT. V is TRBV7-9 and J is TRBJ1-1; D perhaps matches TRBD1 (6 bases). Germline CDR1 is SEHNR and CDR2 is FQNEAQ (reference sequence). The CDR3 is 14 residues long. Between the trimmed V and J ends, which lost 5 bases and 1 base, there was a span of 11 bases.

The chain links TRBV5-4 to TRBJ2-6; 8 bases map to TRBD1. This CDR3 is built from 17 residues. The V segment lost 7 bases and the J segment 0 bases; nucleotides outside the gene matches: 9. Germline lookup yields CDR1 SGHNT and CDR2 YYREEE (reference sequence). As DNA, the CDR3 is TGTGCCAGCGGCCGACAGGGGTCGGTCTCTGGGGCCAACGTCCTGACTTTC. Protein sequence: CASGRQGSVSGANVLTF. Full variable domain (outside the CDR3, taken from reference TRBV5-4 and TRBJ2-6): ETGVTQSPTHLIKTRGQQVTLRCSSQSGHNTVSWYQQALGQGPQFIFQYYREEENGRGNFPPRFSGLQFPNYSSELNVNALELDDSALYLCASGRQGSVSGANVLTFGAGSRLTVL.

This clone appeared a few times. V gene TRBV10-2 combines with J gene TRBJ1-2, with D perhaps TRBD1 (6 bases). The V end lost 3 bases, the J end lost 4 bases, and 12 bases lay between the germline ends. Germline V gene data show CDR1 as WSHSY and CDR2 as SAAADI. The CDR3 is 14 residues long. For the CDR3, the DNA is TGCGCCAGCAGTGATGGGGGAGGGGGCTATGGCTACACCTTC. This encodes CASSDGGGGYGYTF.

This clone was seen once. The rearrangement uses TRBV6-6 and TRBJ2-5; TRBD1 might be the D (5 bases). The germline V gene encodes CDR1 MNHNY and CDR2 SVGAGI (reference sequence). The CDR3 sequence is 13 residues long. The germline V and J ends were trimmed by 2 bases and 7 bases, with 11 bases remaining between them. This chain's CDR3 is CASSYAGSGTQYF. The CDR3 DNA reads TGTGCCAGCAGTTACGCAGGGTCGGGGACCCAGTACTTC.

The V call is TRBV29-1, the J call TRBJ2-2; D remains ambiguous. This CDR3 spans 16 amino acids. V was cut by 2 bases and J by 1 base, with 14 bases left in between. Germline assignment: CDR1 SQVTM and CDR2 ANQGSEA. The CDR3 protein is CSVESSVFGNTGELFF. CDR3 in DNA: TGCAGCGTTGAAAGTTCGGTGTTTGGGAACACCGGGGAGCTGTTTTTT.

J is TRBJ2-7 and V is TRBV6-5; D is possibly TRBD1 or TRBD2 (5 bases each). This CDR3 region has 14 residues. The germline V gene has CDR1 MNHEY and CDR2 SVGAGI. Trimming removed 6 bases from V and 5 bases from J, with 17 bases in between. CDR3 residues: CASSPLARGHEQYF. In nucleotides, the CDR3 is TGTGCCAGCAGCCCGCTGGCCCGGGGACACGAGCAGTACTTC.

This clone was seen more than once but under ten times. V is TRBV13 and J is TRBJ2-1; 10 bases match TRBD2. V gave up 1 base and J gave up 6 bases; unmatched junction bases: 6. Germline CDR1 is PRHDT and CDR2 is FYEKMQ (reference sequence). The CDR3 runs to 16 residues. The CDR3 DNA sequence: TGTGCCAGCAGCTTAGTTCTAGCGGGAGATCGCAATGAGCAGTTCTTC. This translates into CASSLVLAGDRNEQFF.

This clone was seen many times. This chain's CDR3 is CASSFSSYNEQFF. The DNA for the CDR3 is TGTGCCAGTAGTTTCAGCTCCTACAATGAGCAGTTCTTC. The chain has TRBV19 and TRBJ2-1; no reliable D call. Germline values: CDR1 LNHDA, CDR2 SQIVND (reference sequence). The length of the CDR3 is 13 residues. V lost 5 bases to trimming and J lost 0 bases, with 5 bases between them.

This chain uses TRBV7-8 with TRBJ1-1; 9 nucleotides match TRBD1. This CDR3 is 14 amino acids long. V was clipped by 2 bases and J by 6 bases; unmatched bases: 4. Germline values: CDR1 SGHVS, CDR2 FQNEAQ. The CDR3 DNA reads as TGTGCCAGCAGCTTACTACAGGGGGCAGCTGAAGCTTTCTTT. Translated, it gives CASSLLQGAAEAFF.

The chain is built from TRBV29-1 and TRBJ2-7, with unresolved D. Germline CDR1 and CDR2: SQVTM and ANQGSEA. V lost 6 bases and J lost 1, with 10 bases in between. This CDR3 has 12 residues. The CDR3 DNA follows: TGCAGCGTGAAGTACGGGTCCTACGAGCAGTACTTC. As protein: CSVKYGSYEQYF.

This clone was seen a single time. The V gene is TRBV29-1, the J gene TRBJ2-7, with a weak D call TRBD2 (5 bases). Germline CDR1 reads SQVTM; CDR2 reads ANQGSEA. V gave up 3 bases and J gave up 3 bases, with 9 bases separating them. The CDR3 is made up of 12 amino acids. CDR3 DNA sequence: TGCAGCGTTGACAACGGGAACTACGAGCAGTACTTC. This gives the protein CSVDNGNYEQYF.

The chain joins TRBV6-5 to TRBJ2-3; 7 positions match TRBD2. CDR3 length: 14 residues. The trim removed 6 bases at V and 13 bases at J, leaving 16 bases unmatched. Germline V gene lookup returns CDR1 MNHEY and CDR2 SVGAGI. CDR3 region: CASSPGGSSRGKYF. The CDR3 DNA follows: TGTGCCAGCAGCCCCGGGGGGTCCTCCCGGGGCAAGTATTTT.

This rearrangement joins TRBV30 to TRBJ2-3; possibly TRBD1 or TRBD2 for D (5 bases each). This CDR3 is 13 amino acids long. The ends were cut back, 4 bases at V and 8 bases at J, with 16 bases in the middle. Germline values: CDR1 GTSNPN, CDR2 SVGIG (reference sequence). CDR3 DNA sequence: TGTGCCTGGATCGCCAAGGCAGGGACTACGCAGTATTTT. Its protein is CAWIAKAGTTQYF.

This chain joins TRBV5-4 and TRBJ1-2; D is uncertain. The CDR3 has 14 residues. The ends were cut back, 3 bases at V and 3 bases at J, with 12 bases in the middle. The germline V gene has CDR1 SGHNT and CDR2 YYREEE (reference sequence). The CDR3 DNA follows: TGTGCCAGCAGCTCAGTAAGGAGACACTATGGCTACACCTTC. Translated: CASSSVRRHYGYTF.

The V gene is TRBV18, the J gene TRBJ2-7; the match to TRBD2 covers 8 bases. Unmatched junction bases numbered 6, after V lost 8 bases and J lost 0 bases. This CDR3 contains 14 residues. The germline V gene has CDR1 KGHSH and CDR2 LQKENI. CDR3 loop: CASQTSASSYEQYF. Written as DNA, the CDR3 is TGTGCCAGCCAGACTAGCGCGAGCTCCTACGAGCAGTACTTC.

The chain joins TRBV10-1 to TRBJ2-1; 7 nucleotides match TRBD2. V lost 6 bases, J lost 5 bases, and 13 bases stayed unmatched. The CDR3 spans 16 residues. The germline V gene has CDR1 WNHNN and CDR2 SYGVQD (reference sequence). The CDR3 loop reads CASSLSAGDKHNEQFF. The CDR3 DNA follows: TGCGCCAGCAGCTTATCGGCGGGAGATAAGCACAATGAGCAGTTCTTC.

This clone was recorded only once. The chain carries TRBV6-5 and TRBJ2-5, with TRBD1 identical over 8 bases. J lost 4 bases, V lost 7 bases, and 8 bases had no gene match. The CDR3 consists of 14 residues. The germline V gene has CDR1 MNHEY and CDR2 SVGAGI. The CDR3 sequence is CASNTRQGPETQYF. CDR3 DNA: TGTGCCAGCAATACTCGACAGGGGCCAGAGACCCAGTACTTC.

The chain couples TRBV6-5 to TRBJ2-1, with D perhaps TRBD2 (5 bases). Between the trimmed V and J ends, which lost 9 bases and 0 bases, there was a span of 12 bases. The CDR3 sequence is 14 residues long. Germline V gene sequence: CDR1 MNHEY, CDR2 SVGAGI. CDR3 coding DNA: TGTGCCAGTTTCCGGGGAAGCTCCTACAATGAGCAGTTCTTC. It encodes CASFRGSSYNEQFF.

This chain links TRBV25-1 with TRBJ2-1; D not certain. Germline CDR1 is MGHDK and CDR2 is SYGVNS. There are 14 residues in the CDR3. Trimming took 3 bases from V and 1 from J, leaving 7 bases between them. This chain's CDR3 is CASSDLWSYNEQFF. In DNA form, the CDR3 reads TGTGCCAGCAGTGATTTGTGGTCCTACAATGAGCAGTTCTTC.

This clone came up a few times. J is TRBJ1-2 and V is TRBV7-2; TRBD1 might be the D (6 bases). The length of the CDR3 is 12 residues. From germline, CDR1 is SGHTA and CDR2 FQGNSA. The V gene lost 5 bases and the J gene lost 7 bases, with 11 bases spanning the gap. The CDR3 loop is CASSPGVAGYTF. CDR3 DNA: TGTGCCAGCAGCCCAGGGGTCGCTGGCTACACCTTC. Full variable domain (missing parts from reference TRBV7-2 and TRBJ1-2): GAGVSQSPSNKVTEKGKDVELRCDPISGHTALYWYRQSLGQGLEFLIYFQGNSAPDKSGLPSDRFSAERTGGSVSTLTIQRTQQEDSAVYLCASSPGVAGYTFGSGTRLTVV.

This chain uses TRBV19 with TRBJ1-2; D not certain. Germline loops: CDR1 LNHDA, CDR2 SQIVND (reference sequence). The CDR3 is 11 amino acids. V was shortened by 10 bases and J by 4 bases, with 10 bases between the two germline ends. CDR3 in amino acids: CATYVGYGYTF. The CDR3 nucleotides read TGTGCCACGTATGTGGGCTATGGCTACACCTTC.

Only a few counts were recorded for this clone. This chain joins TRBV7-2 and TRBJ1-2; 10 positions match TRBD1. The germline CDR1 and CDR2 sequences are SGHTA and FQGNSA. The CDR3 has 14 amino acids. The J segment lost 7 bases and the V segment lost 5 bases, leaving 7 bases of the junction unmatched. Here the CDR3 DNA reads TGTGCCAGCAGCCCAAGACAGGGGGCAAGTGGCTACACCTTC. Residues: CASSPRQGASGYTF.

V gene TRBV10-1 combines with J gene TRBJ1-5; TRBD1 matches 7 bases. CDR3 length: 17 amino acids. V lost 7 bases to trimming and J lost 0 bases; unmatched junction nucleotides: 12. Germline values: CDR1 WNHNN, CDR2 SYGVQD (reference sequence). The CDR3 DNA is TGCGCCAGCATATGCGCAGGGGGTCGATATAGCAATCAGCCCCAGCATTTT. As protein: CASICAGGRYSNQPQHF.

The chain links TRBV7-2 to TRBJ2-3; D remains ambiguous. Trimming took 4 bases from V and 2 from J, leaving 4 bases between them. This CDR3 has 12 amino acids. Germline V gives CDR1 SGHTA, CDR2 FQGNSA. For the CDR3, the DNA is TGTGCCAGCAGCTACCACACAGATACGCAGTATTTT. Translated, it gives CASSYHTDTQYF. Filled out from reference TRBV7-2 and TRBJ2-3, the complete variable domain reads GAGVSQSPSNKVTEKGKDVELRCDPISGHTALYWYRQSLGQGLEFLIYFQGNSAPDKSGLPSDRFSAERTGGSVSTLTIQRTQQEDSAVYLCASSYHTDTQYFGPGTRLTVL.

The CDR3 sequence is CASSIAPGPNEQFF. The CDR3 DNA reads TGTGCCAGTAGTATAGCCCCCGGGCCCAATGAGCAGTTCTTC. V is TRBV19 and J is TRBJ2-1; D not resolved. The V gene lost 1 base and the J gene lost 6 bases, with 10 bases spanning the gap. The germline CDR1 and CDR2 sequences are LNHDA and SQIVND (reference sequence). The CDR3 has 14 amino acids.

This clone was detected only once. This rearrangement joins TRBV7-2 to TRBJ2-5, with a possible D match to TRBD2 (5 bases). The CDR3 loop spans 13 amino acids. V lost 3 bases and J 7 bases, leaving 12 bases between the germline ends. CDR1 is SGHTA and CDR2 is FQGNSA in the germline V gene. CDR3 residues: CASSLDLSGTQYF. The CDR3, as DNA: TGTGCCAGCAGCTTGGACTTAAGTGGGACCCAGTACTTC.

The J gene is TRBJ1-2, the V gene TRBV27, with D tentatively TRBD1 (6 bases). CDR3 size: 13 residues. Trimming removed 2 bases at V and 8 bases at J, with 12 bases between. From germline, CDR1 is MNHEY and CDR2 SMNVEV (reference sequence). The CDR3 DNA is TGTGCCAGCAGTTTAACCTGGGGGCGAGGCTACACCTTC. This gives the protein CASSLTWGRGYTF.